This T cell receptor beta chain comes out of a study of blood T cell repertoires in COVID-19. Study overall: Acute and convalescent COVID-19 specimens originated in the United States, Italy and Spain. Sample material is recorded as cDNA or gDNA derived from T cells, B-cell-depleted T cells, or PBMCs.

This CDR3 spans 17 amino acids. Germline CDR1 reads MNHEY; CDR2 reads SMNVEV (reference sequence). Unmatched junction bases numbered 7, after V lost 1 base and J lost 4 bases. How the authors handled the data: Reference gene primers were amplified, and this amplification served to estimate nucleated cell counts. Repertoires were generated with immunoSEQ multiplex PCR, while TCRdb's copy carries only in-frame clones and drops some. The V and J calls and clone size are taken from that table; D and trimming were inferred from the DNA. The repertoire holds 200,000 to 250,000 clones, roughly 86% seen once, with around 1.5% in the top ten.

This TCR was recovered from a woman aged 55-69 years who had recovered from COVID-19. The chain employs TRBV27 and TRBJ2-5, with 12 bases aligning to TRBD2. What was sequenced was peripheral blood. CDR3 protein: CASSLWSSGGARETQYF. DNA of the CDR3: TGTGCCAGCAGTTTATGGTCTAGCGGGGGGGCCCGAGAGACCCAGTACTTC.